This TCR beta chain originates from a study of OX40 agonist ivuxolimab in advanced cancers. Overall study: Ivuxolimab doses were 0.01, 0.1, 0.3, 1.5, 3 or 10 mg/kg every 2 weeks. Three patients got partial responses; one had hepatocellular carcinoma and two had cutaneous melanoma. Findings and limits, study-wide: Both blood CD4+ and CD8+ T cells showed clonal growth by week 6 at 0.1 to 3.0 mg/kg. Several nonresponders also turned out to have low normalized T-cell clonal expansion.

The table came from immunoSEQ multiplex PCR; TCRdb's copy has only in-frame clones and leaves some out. The sample has roughly 36,000 clones; less than 90% are singletons. A remark on this clone: Its matching antigen is unknown.

The ends lost 2 bases at V and 5 bases at J; junction bases unmatched: 5. CDR3 length: 14 amino acids. Germline CDR1 GTSNPN, CDR2 SVGIG (reference sequence). The chain couples TRBV30 to TRBJ1-4; 7 bases map to TRBD1. The sequence was obtained from an adult with an advanced solid tumor such as melanoma, head and neck, liver or kidney cancer. Here the sequenced sample was CD4+ or CD8+ T cells sorted from blood, taken in a trial of the OX40 agonist ivuxolimab. CDR3 nucleotide sequence: TGTGCCTGGAGTAGACAGGGCCTAAATGAAAAACTGTTTTTT. It yields the protein CAWSRQGLNEKLFF.